Listed here are 32 T cell receptor beta chains from one sample, sequenced in a study of beta chain features in type 1 diabetes. Expressed TCRB transcripts were sequenced because the isolated RNA had all been reverse transcribed beforehand. The table came from immunoSEQ multiplex PCR; TCRdb's copy has only in-frame clones and leaves some out. The table shows around 200,000 clones, with around an eighth occurring only once. Input material: central memory CD4+ T cells from blood. The receptors come from a woman aged 18-30 years in good health.

CDR3 sequence reads: CASSQFNPGDFGYTF. The CDR3 nucleotides read TGTGCCAGCAGCCAGTTCAACCCCGGGGACTTTGGCTACACCTTC. V is TRBV7-2 and J is TRBJ1-2, with a weak D call TRBD1 (5 bases). The V gene lost 5 bases and the J gene lost 7 bases, with 20 bases spanning the gap. Germline assignment: CDR1 SGHTA and CDR2 FQGNSA. This CDR3 comprises 15 residues.

This clone was counted a few times. The chain joins TRBV28 to TRBJ1-4, with 9 bases fitting TRBD1. The junction had 4 bases not matched to a gene; V was cut back by 3 bases and J by 5 bases. The CDR3 extends over 15 amino acids. Germline V gives CDR1 MDHEN, CDR2 SYDVKM. DNA for the CDR3: TGTGCCAGCAGTTTGTTGGGGACAGGGAATGAAAAACTGTTTTTT. Protein sequence: CASSLLGTGNEKLFF.

This clone has only a few counts. The chain joins TRBV6-5 to TRBJ1-2; D unclear. From germline, CDR1 is MNHEY and CDR2 SVGAGI. The CDR3 length is 15 residues. V was pared by 6 bases and J by 0 bases, with 14 bases between. CDR3 in amino acids: CASSPDPGTNYGYTF. The CDR3 DNA reads TGTGCCAGCAGCCCAGACCCCGGGACTAACTATGGCTACACCTTC.

This clone was seen a few times. This chain connects TRBV28 to TRBJ1-5; 7 bases map to TRBD1. The V segment lost 7 bases and the J segment 5 bases; nucleotides outside the gene matches: 14. In germline, CDR1 is MDHEN, CDR2 SYDVKM. The CDR3 spans 16 residues. The CDR3 here is CASTTPGQALYQPQHF. The DNA for the CDR3 is TGTGCCAGCACCACTCCCGGACAGGCCCTTTATCAGCCCCAGCATTTT.

CDR3 coding DNA: TGTGCCAGCAGAGCGACAGGACAAGAGACCCAGTACTTC. The encoded protein is CASRATGQETQYF. The V and J genes are TRBV27 and TRBJ2-5; the D gene is possibly TRBD1 (6 bases). The CDR3 is 13 residues long. Trimming removed 6 bases from V and 2 bases from J, with 10 bases in between. Germline assignment: CDR1 MNHEY and CDR2 SMNVEV (reference sequence).

This clone was picked up a small number of times. CDR3 amino acids: CASSVAPGTARGNEKLFF. The DNA of the CDR3 is TGTGCCAGCAGCGTAGCCCCCGGGACAGCCAGGGGGAATGAAAAACTGTTTTTT. The rearrangement joins TRBV9 to TRBJ1-4; 7 bases are a match to TRBD1. This CDR3 region has 18 residues. CDR1 SGDLS and CDR2 YYNGEE come from the germline V gene. V shed 0 bases, J shed 5 bases, and the junction held 13 bases outside the gene matches.

J is TRBJ2-7 and V is TRBV9; 7 bases map to TRBD2. CDR1 SGDLS and CDR2 YYNGEE come from the germline V gene. This CDR3 spans 14 amino acids. Losses at the gene ends were 4 bases for V and 2 bases for J; bases not matched to a gene: 6. In DNA, the CDR3 is TGTGCCAGCAGCCCCGGGGGAGGGACCTACGAGCAGTACTTC. Translated, it gives CASSPGGGTYEQYF.

This clone was recorded a few times. The V call is TRBV27, the J call TRBJ2-7; no definite D call. Trimming cost V 4 bases and J 2 bases, with 3 bases left between them. The CDR3 is 11 amino acids. Germline values: CDR1 MNHEY, CDR2 SMNVEV (reference sequence). This CDR3 is CASSSTYEQYF. The CDR3 DNA follows: TGTGCCAGCAGTTCTACCTACGAGCAGTACTTC.

There are a few counts of this clone. With a far larger clone one base away, a read error is the likely cause. The chain links TRBV5-4 to TRBJ2-7, with 8 bases matching TRBD2. The CDR3 length is 13 residues. The ends lost 5 bases at V and 4 bases at J; junction bases unmatched: 5. Per the germline V gene, CDR1 is SGHNT and CDR2 is YYREEE (reference sequence). The DNA for the CDR3 is TGTGCCAGCAGACAGCGGGAGTCTTACGAGCAGTACTTC. Residues: CASRQRESYEQYF. The full variable domain, with the rest looked up from reference TRBV5-4 and TRBJ2-7, is ETGVTQSPTHLIKTRGQQVTLRCSSQSGHNTVSWYQQALGQGPQFIFQYYREEENGRGNFPPRFSGLQFPNYSSELNVNALELDDSALYLCASRQRESYEQYFGPGTRLTVT.

This CDR3 reads CASSLSGSGRSYNEQFF. The CDR3 DNA sequence: TGTGCCAGCAGCTTATCAGGGAGCGGGAGGTCCTACAATGAGCAGTTCTTC. The chain combines TRBV7-6 with TRBJ2-1, with 9 bases that match TRBD2. This CDR3 spans 17 amino acids. Germline CDR1 SGHVS, CDR2 FNYEAQ. V was pared by 2 bases and J by 1 base, with 6 bases of the junction left unmatched.

The V call is TRBV10-3, the J call TRBJ2-5, with a weak D call TRBD2 (6 bases). This CDR3 is 16 amino acids long. The germline V and J ends were trimmed by 0 bases and 2 bases, with 13 bases remaining between them. Looked up from germline, CDR1 is ENHRY and CDR2 is SYGVKD. For the CDR3, the DNA is TGTGCCATCAGTGAGTCGCGGGGAGGTGTGCAAGAGACCCAGTACTTC. This translates into CAISESRGGVQETQYF.

J is TRBJ2-1 and V is TRBV30; TRBD1 matches at 9 bases. Per germline, CDR1 GTSNPN and CDR2 SVGIG (reference sequence). V trimming: 1 base; J trimming: 4 bases; junction bases outside the gene matches: 5. There are 15 residues in the CDR3. The CDR3 sequence is CAWSAPGQGYNEQFF. In DNA form, the CDR3 reads TGTGCCTGGAGTGCTCCGGGACAGGGTTACAATGAGCAGTTCTTC. The full variable domain, in which reference TRBV30 and TRBJ2-1 provide the parts outside the CDR3, is SQTIHQWPATLVQPVGSPLSLECTVEGTSNPNLYWYRQAAGRGLQLLFYSVGIGQISSEVPQNLSASRPQDRQFILSSKKLLLSDSGFYLCAWSAPGQGYNEQFFGPGTRLTVL.

The chain employs TRBV14 and TRBJ1-2, with D unresolved. Germline V gene lookup returns CDR1 SGHDN and CDR2 FVKESK. The CDR3 totals 12 residues. V dropped 1 base and J dropped 5 bases, with 5 bases sitting between them. The DNA of the CDR3 is TGTGCCAGCAGCCAAGGAGGATATGGCTACACCTTC. Translated, it gives CASSQGGYGYTF.

The chain combines TRBV10-3 with TRBJ2-5, with a possible D match to TRBD2 (6 bases). Trimming left V 3 bases short and J 3 bases short, with 14 bases between. Germline-derived CDR1 and CDR2 are ENHRY and SYGVKD. The CDR3 consists of 15 residues. This chain's CDR3 is CAISEWEANKETQYF. For the CDR3, the DNA is TGTGCCATCAGTGAATGGGAGGCGAATAAAGAGACCCAGTACTTC.

This clone was counted a few times. The chain combines TRBV20-1 with TRBJ2-5, with D unresolved. The CDR3 runs 11 residues. From germline, CDR1 is DFQATT and CDR2 SNEGSKA (reference sequence). Deletions cut 3 bases from V and 6 bases from J, with 8 bases between. Here the CDR3 reads CSASPVKTQYF. CDR3 sequence (DNA): TGCAGTGCTAGTCCGGTAAAGACCCAGTACTTC.

V is TRBV7-9 and J is TRBJ2-1, with 7 bases aligning to TRBD2. Trimming took 5 bases from V and 8 from J; bases not matched to a gene: 6. The CDR3 extends over 13 amino acids. Germline lookup yields CDR1 SEHNR and CDR2 FQNEAQ (reference sequence). In DNA, the CDR3 is TGTGCCAGCAGCCCACGGGAGGACTATGAGCAGTTCTTC. This codes for CASSPREDYEQFF.

V is TRBV9 and J is TRBJ1-2; 9 nucleotides align to TRBD1. The length of the CDR3 is 14 residues. The germline CDR1 and CDR2 sequences are SGDLS and YYNGEE. Trimming took 4 bases from V and 7 from J; bases not matched to a gene: 8. The CDR3 DNA sequence: TGTGCCAGCAGCACCGGGACAGGGACCGCTGGCTACACCTTC. The encoded protein is CASSTGTGTAGYTF.

This clone turned up a few times. The genes are TRBV5-1 and TRBJ2-5; no reliable D call. The CDR3 covers 14 residues. Trimming took off 0 bases at V and 0 bases at J, with 6 bases between the two ends. Per germline, CDR1 SGHRS and CDR2 YFSETQ. The CDR3 nucleotides are TGCGCCAGCAGCTTGGACACCAACCAAGAGACCCAGTACTTC. It codes for CASSLDTNQETQYF.

The genes are TRBV29-1 and TRBJ1-5, with a tentative D call TRBD1 (6 bases). Trimming shortened V by 7 bases and J by 5 bases, and 12 bases separated the two germline ends. The germline CDR1 and CDR2 sequences are SQVTM and ANQGSEA. The CDR3 extends over 12 amino acids. The CDR3 loop is CSGRNRDQPQHF. CDR3 nucleotide sequence: TGCAGCGGGAGAAACAGGGATCAGCCCCAGCATTTT.

V and J are TRBV10-3 and TRBJ2-3; possibly TRBD1 for D (6 bases). V was shortened by 9 bases and J by 2 bases, with 12 bases between the two germline ends. This CDR3 region has 13 residues. From germline, CDR1 is ENHRY and CDR2 SYGVKD. CDR3 DNA sequence: TGTGCCATACAGGGAAGGGACACAGATACGCAGTATTTT. This codes for CAIQGRDTDTQYF.

In its sample, this clone was seen a few times. V gene TRBV30 combines with J gene TRBJ1-1; 9 bases line up with TRBD1. Looked up from germline, CDR1 is GTSNPN and CDR2 is SVGIG (reference sequence). The ends lost 4 bases at V and 11 bases at J; junction bases unmatched: 11. This CDR3 is built from 13 residues. The CDR3 protein is CAWTILSGTGAFF. The CDR3, as DNA: TGTGCCTGGACCATACTATCCGGGACAGGGGCTTTCTTT.

The rearrangement joins TRBV7-2 to TRBJ2-5; perhaps TRBD2 as D (6 bases). The germline gives CDR1 SGHTA, CDR2 FQGNSA. The CDR3 runs 14 residues. V was pared by 6 bases and J by 5 bases, with 16 bases between. The CDR3 nucleotides read TGTGCCAGCAGTTTATACGGGGGAGACGAGACCCAGTACTTC. This gives the protein CASSLYGGDETQYF.

This clone was found a few times. The chain joins TRBV28 to TRBJ1-2, with a weak D call TRBD1 (6 bases). The CDR3 is 14 residues long. From germline, CDR1 is MDHEN and CDR2 SYDVKM. Trimming removed 5 bases from V and 4 bases from J, with 14 bases in between. CDR3 loop: CASSPGHRAYGYTF. CDR3 sequence (DNA): TGTGCCAGCAGTCCGGGGCACAGGGCCTATGGCTACACCTTC.

This clone was found a few times. This chain uses TRBV11-2 with TRBJ2-7; TRBD1 matches 9 bases. This CDR3 region has 15 residues. Germline CDR1 is SGHAT and CDR2 is FQNNGV. The V segment lost 5 bases and the J segment 3 bases; nucleotides outside the gene matches: 8. CDR3: CASSRGGQGSYEQYF. As DNA, the CDR3 is TGTGCCAGCAGCCGTGGGGGACAGGGAAGCTACGAGCAGTACTTC.

In DNA form, the CDR3 reads TGCGCCAGCAGCTTGGGTCTAGCGGGAGGGCGGAAAGATACGCAGTATTTT. Translating it yields CASSLGLAGGRKDTQYF. V gene TRBV5-1 combines with J gene TRBJ2-3; 12 bases line up with TRBD2. The CDR3 is made up of 17 amino acids. In germline, CDR1 is SGHRS, CDR2 YFSETQ. With V trimmed by 0 bases and J by 5 bases, 7 bases remained unmatched. Full variable domain (outside the CDR3, taken from reference TRBV5-1 and TRBJ2-3): KAGVTQTPRYLIKTRGQQVTLSCSPISGHRSVSWYQQTPGQGLQFLFEYFSETQRNKGNFPGRFSGRQFSNSRSEMNVSTLELGDSALYLCASSLGLAGGRKDTQYFGPGTRLTVL.

The chain carries TRBV5-1 and TRBJ2-3, with 16 bases lining up with TRBD2. The CDR3 consists of 19 residues. Germline values: CDR1 SGHRS, CDR2 YFSETQ. V trimming: 1 base; J trimming: 0 bases; junction bases outside the gene matches: 5. CDR3: CASSLLGTSGRASTDTQYF. The CDR3 DNA reads as TGCGCCAGCAGCTTGCTCGGGACTAGCGGGAGGGCTAGCACAGATACGCAGTATTTT.

The CDR3 spells CASRTQGVGRNEQFF. CDR3 sequence (DNA): TGTGCCAGCAGGACACAGGGAGTTGGAAGGAATGAGCAGTTCTTC. This chain connects TRBV28 to TRBJ2-1; maybe TRBD1 (6 bases). V shed 6 bases and J shed 7 bases, with 19 bases lying between them. Germline-derived CDR1 and CDR2 are MDHEN and SYDVKM. This CDR3 has 15 residues.

The V call is TRBV2, the J call TRBJ2-5, with D perhaps matching TRBD1 (5 bases). The germline V gene has CDR1 SNHLY and CDR2 FYNNEI. This CDR3 is built from 15 residues. The ends were cut back, 2 bases at V and 2 bases at J, with 12 bases in the middle. Here the CDR3 reads CASSELGHLQETQYF. CDR3 sequence (DNA): TGTGCCAGCAGTGAACTAGGACACTTACAAGAGACCCAGTACTTC.

This clone came up a few times. This same CDR3 is encoded by further DNA sequences in the sample. The chain employs TRBV19 and TRBJ2-6, with D unresolved. The V gene lost 7 bases and the J gene lost 1 base, with 5 bases spanning the gap. The CDR3 extends over 13 amino acids. Germline CDR1 is LNHDA and CDR2 is SQIVND (reference sequence). The CDR3 region is CASTVSGANVLTF. DNA of the CDR3: TGTGCCAGTACCGTGTCTGGGGCCAACGTCCTGACTTTC.

This clone came up a few times. The J gene is TRBJ2-7, the V gene TRBV11-2, with D tentatively TRBD2 (5 bases). The CDR3 spans 14 residues. Germline V gives CDR1 SGHAT, CDR2 FQNNGV. The V end lost 4 bases, the J end lost 2 bases, and 12 bases lay between the germline ends. The CDR3 loop is CASSYPGFTYEQYF. CDR3 DNA sequence: TGTGCCAGCAGCTACCCGGGGTTTACCTACGAGCAGTACTTC.

The chain recombines TRBV5-6 with TRBJ2-7; TRBD1 aligns across 9 bases. Germline trimming cut 4 bases from V and 1 base from J; bases unmatched to any gene: 6. The CDR3 spans 15 residues. Germline V gives CDR1 SGHDT, CDR2 YYEEEE. CDR3 in amino acids: CASSRPGQGSYEQYF. The CDR3 region has the DNA TGTGCCAGCAGCAGACCGGGACAGGGATCCTACGAGCAGTACTTC.

This clone has just a few counts. This chain connects TRBV15 to TRBJ1-2; no definite D call. This CDR3 has 15 residues. Germline V gives CDR1 LNHNV, CDR2 YYDKDF (reference sequence). V lost 7 bases to trimming and J lost 0 bases, with 15 bases between them. The CDR3 here is CATKIDRHSNYGYTF. CDR3 DNA: TGTGCCACCAAGATAGATCGACATTCTAACTATGGCTACACCTTC.